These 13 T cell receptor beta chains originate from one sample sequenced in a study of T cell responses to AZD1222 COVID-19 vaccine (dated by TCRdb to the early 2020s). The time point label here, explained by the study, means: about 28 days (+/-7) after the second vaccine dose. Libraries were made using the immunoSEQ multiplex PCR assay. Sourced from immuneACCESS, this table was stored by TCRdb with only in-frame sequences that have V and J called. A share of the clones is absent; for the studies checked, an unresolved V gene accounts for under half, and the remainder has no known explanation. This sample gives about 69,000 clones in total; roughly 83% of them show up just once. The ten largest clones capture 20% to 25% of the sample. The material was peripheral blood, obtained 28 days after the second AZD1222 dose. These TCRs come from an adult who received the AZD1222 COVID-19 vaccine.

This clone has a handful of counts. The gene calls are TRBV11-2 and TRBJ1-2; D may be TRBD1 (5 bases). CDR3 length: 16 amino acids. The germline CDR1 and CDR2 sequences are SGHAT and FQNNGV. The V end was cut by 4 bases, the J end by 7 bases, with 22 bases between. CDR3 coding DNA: TGTGCCAGCAGCTCTCTAAGAAGGGACGGCATCTCTGGCTACACCTTC. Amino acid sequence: CASSSLRRDGISGYTF.

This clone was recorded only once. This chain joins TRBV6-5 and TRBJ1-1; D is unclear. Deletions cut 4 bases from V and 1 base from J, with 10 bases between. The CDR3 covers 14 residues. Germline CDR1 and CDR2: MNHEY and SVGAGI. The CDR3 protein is CASSSHVGNTEAFF. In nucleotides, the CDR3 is TGTGCCAGCAGTTCACACGTGGGGAACACTGAAGCTTTCTTT.

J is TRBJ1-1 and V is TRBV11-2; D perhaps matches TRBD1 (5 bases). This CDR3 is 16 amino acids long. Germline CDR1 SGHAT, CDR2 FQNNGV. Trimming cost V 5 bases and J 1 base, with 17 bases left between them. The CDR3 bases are TGTGCCAGCAGCCCGGGGGATCGGGTTAGGAACACTGAAGCTTTCTTT. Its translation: CASSPGDRVRNTEAFF.

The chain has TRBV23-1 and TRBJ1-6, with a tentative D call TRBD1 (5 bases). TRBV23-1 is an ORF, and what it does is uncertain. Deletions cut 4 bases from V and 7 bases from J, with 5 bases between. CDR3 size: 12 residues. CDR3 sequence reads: CASSRGNSPLHF. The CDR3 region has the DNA TGCGCCAGCAGTCGGGGGAATTCACCCCTCCACTTT.

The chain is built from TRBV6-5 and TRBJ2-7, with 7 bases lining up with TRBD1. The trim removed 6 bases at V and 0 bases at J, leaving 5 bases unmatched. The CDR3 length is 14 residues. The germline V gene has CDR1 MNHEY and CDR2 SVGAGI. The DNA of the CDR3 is TGTGCCAGCAGCCCGACAGGGCCCTCCTACGAGCAGTACTTC. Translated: CASSPTGPSYEQYF.

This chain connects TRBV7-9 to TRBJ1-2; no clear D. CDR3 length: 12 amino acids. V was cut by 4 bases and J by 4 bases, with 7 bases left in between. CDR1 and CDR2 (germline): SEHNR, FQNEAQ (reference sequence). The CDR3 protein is CASSSPSYGYTF. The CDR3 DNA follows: TGTGCCAGCAGCTCCCCTTCCTATGGCTACACCTTC.

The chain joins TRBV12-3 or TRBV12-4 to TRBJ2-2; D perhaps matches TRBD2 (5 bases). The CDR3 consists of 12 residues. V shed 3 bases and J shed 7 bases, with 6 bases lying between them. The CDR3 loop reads CASSLSGGELFF. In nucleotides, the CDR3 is TGTGCCAGCAGTTTGAGCGGCGGGGAGCTGTTTTTT.

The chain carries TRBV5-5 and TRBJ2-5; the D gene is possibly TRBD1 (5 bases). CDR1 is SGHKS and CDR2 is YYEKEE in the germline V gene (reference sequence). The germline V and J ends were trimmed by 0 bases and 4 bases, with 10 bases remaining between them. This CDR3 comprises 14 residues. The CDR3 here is CASSLVKGLETQYF. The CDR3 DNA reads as TGTGCCAGCAGCTTGGTCAAGGGGCTAGAGACCCAGTACTTC.

The CDR3 sequence: CASSPRGQGQYF. The CDR3 bases are TGTGCCAGCAGCCCCCGGGGACAAGGGCAGTATTTT. The chain employs TRBV6-5 and TRBJ2-3, with D perhaps matching TRBD1 (6 bases). Germline CDR1 and CDR2: MNHEY and SVGAGI. The CDR3 covers 12 residues. Trimming shortened V by 6 bases and J by 11 bases, and 15 bases separated the two germline ends.

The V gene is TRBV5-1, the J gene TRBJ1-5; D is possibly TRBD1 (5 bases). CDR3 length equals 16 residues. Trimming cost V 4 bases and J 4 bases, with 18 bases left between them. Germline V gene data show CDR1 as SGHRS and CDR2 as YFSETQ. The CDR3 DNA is TGCGCCAGCAGCGGAGGAGCGCAGGGTTGGAATCAGCCCCAGCATTTT. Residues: CASSGGAQGWNQPQHF.

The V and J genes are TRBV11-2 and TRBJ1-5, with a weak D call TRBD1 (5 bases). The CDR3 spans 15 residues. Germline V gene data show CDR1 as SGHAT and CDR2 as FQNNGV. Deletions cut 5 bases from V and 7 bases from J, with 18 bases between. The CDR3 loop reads CASSPWAGTGQPQHF. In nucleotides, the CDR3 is TGTGCCAGCAGCCCCTGGGCAGGGACGGGGCAGCCCCAGCATTTT.

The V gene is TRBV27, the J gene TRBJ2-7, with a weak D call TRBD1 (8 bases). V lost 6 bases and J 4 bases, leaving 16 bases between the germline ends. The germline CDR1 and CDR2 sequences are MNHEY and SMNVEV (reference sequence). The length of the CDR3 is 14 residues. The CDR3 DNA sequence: TGTGCCAGCAGCGACAGGGGAGGGCTTTACGAGCAGTACTTC. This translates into CASSDRGGLYEQYF.

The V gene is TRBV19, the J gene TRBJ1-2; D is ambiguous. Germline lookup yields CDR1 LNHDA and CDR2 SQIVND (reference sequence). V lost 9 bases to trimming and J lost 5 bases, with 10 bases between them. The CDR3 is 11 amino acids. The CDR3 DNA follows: TGTGCCAGCCTGTCGGCGTATGGCTACACCTTC. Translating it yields CASLSAYGYTF.